Sequencing of this TCR beta chain was carried out in a study of cytomegalovirus exposure and HLA in healthy donors. Study in general: Earlier results showed roughly 120 million unique TCR beta sequences derived from roughly 200 million T cells. Study-level points and caveats: Earlier findings revealed that most TCR beta V segments proved productive either about 90% or about 30% of the time. Researchers reportedly found TCR beta sequences accurately predicted most subjects' HLA-A and HLA-B alleles. TCR beta sequences numbering around 15,000 were associated with HLA alleles at 0.05 false discovery rate in a later analysis.

With respect to this clone: What it recognizes is unknown.

CDR3 length: 15 amino acids. Germline V gene sequence: CDR1 MDHEN, CDR2 SYDVKM. V dropped 10 bases and J dropped 8 bases, with 26 bases sitting between them. The PCR contained 60 Vbeta and 13 Jbeta primers. Libraries were prepared by immunoSEQ multiplex PCR; TCRdb keeps only in-frame clonotypes and omits some of them. There are 110,000 to 150,000 clones in the sample; around 75% occur only once, and 7% lies in the top ten. Specimen: PBMCs. The gene calls are TRBV28 and TRBJ1-2; D may be TRBD1 (6 bases). This TCR was sampled from a young man in good health and CMV-seronegative. The CDR3 is CATPSSQGDFRGYTF. The CDR3 DNA reads TGTGCCACCCCGTCGTCACAGGGAGACTTTCGAGGCTACACCTTC.